The rows below give T cell receptor beta chains drawn from one sample of a study of blood T cell repertoires in COVID-19. Here immunoSEQ multiplex PCR was the method, and the copy in TCRdb shows in-frame clones only, minus some. Here the sample spans some 150,000 clones, around 84% being singletons. The sample taken for sequencing was peripheral blood. Receptors originate from a woman aged 70-85 years with COVID-19, enrolled during active disease. Each CDR3 is given with its conserved first and last residue. Each record gives: D gene, clone size, J gene, V gene, CDR3 protein, CDR3 DNA. D genes are given only for firm matches. Not all rows give a size; the values are once, few, many and, for expanded clones, a class.

D: TRBD1
size: .
J: TRBJ1-5
V: TRBV27
CDR3: CASSARDRANNQPQHF
DNA: TGTGCCAGCAGTGCGCGGGACAGGGCGAACAATCAGCCCCAGCATTTT

D: .
size: .
J: TRBJ1-4
V: TRBV5-1
CDR3: CASSFQGYNEKLFF
DNA: TGCGCCAGCAGCTTTCAGGGCTATAATGAAAAACTGTTTTTT

D: TRBD1
size: .
J: TRBJ1-3
V: TRBV15
CDR3: CATSITDRGDTIYF
DNA: TGTGCCACCAGCATAACCGACAGGGGAGACACCATATATTTT

D: TRBD1
size: .
J: TRBJ1-2
V: TRBV5-6
CDR3: CASSLDRDGYTF
DNA: TGTGCCAGCAGCCTTGACAGGGATGGCTACACCTTC

D: .
size: .
J: TRBJ1-4
V: TRBV12-5
CDR3: CASGLVLSTNEKLFF
DNA: TGTGCTAGTGGTTTGGTACTCTCAACTAATGAAAAACTGTTTTTT

D: .
size: once
J: TRBJ2-1
V: TRBV7-9
CDR3: CASSLDSPREQFF
DNA: TGTGCCAGCAGCTTAGACTCGCCCCGTGAGCAGTTCTTC

D: TRBD1
size: .
J: TRBJ1-1
V: TRBV19
CDR3: CASPPLGQGSNTEAFF
DNA: TGTGCCAGTCCCCCCCTGGGACAGGGGTCGAACACTGAAGCTTTCTTT

D: .
size: .
J: TRBJ2-7
V: TRBV19
CDR3: CASSTLNGKDEQYF
DNA: TGTGCCAGTAGTACCCTTAACGGGAAAGACGAGCAGTACTTC

D: .
size: .
J: TRBJ1-1
V: TRBV7-2
CDR3: CASSLEQGGRTEAFF
DNA: TGTGCCAGCAGCTTAGAGCAGGGAGGGCGTACTGAAGCTTTCTTT

D: TRBD1
size: .
J: TRBJ2-1
V: TRBV7-8
CDR3: CASSPDRGDEQFF
DNA: TGTGCCAGCAGCCCAGACAGGGGAGATGAGCAGTTCTTC

D: TRBD1
size: .
J: TRBJ1-6
V: TRBV28
CDR3: CASSGQGDSPLHF
DNA: TGTGCCAGCAGTGGACAGGGTGATTCACCCCTCCACTTT

D: TRBD1
size: .
J: TRBJ1-1
V: TRBV28
CDR3: CAAGTGVGEAFF
DNA: TGTGCCGCTGGAACAGGGGTAGGTGAAGCTTTCTTT

D: TRBD2
size: once
J: TRBJ2-1
V: TRBV5-1
CDR3: CASSFGTSGEQFF
DNA: TGCGCCAGCAGCTTCGGGACTAGCGGTGAGCAGTTCTTC

D: TRBD2
size: .
J: TRBJ2-5
V: TRBV3-1/TRBV3-2
CDR3: CASSQASGGGQETQYF
DNA: TGTGCCAGCAGCCAAGCTAGCGGGGGAGGCCAAGAGACCCAGTACTTC

D: TRBD1
size: .
J: TRBJ2-1
V: TRBV5-1
CDR3: CASSLDGTGFNEQFF
DNA: TGCGCCAGCAGCTTGGACGGGACAGGGTTCAATGAGCAGTTCTTC

D: .
size: .
J: TRBJ2-7
V: TRBV20-1
CDR3: CSASRGNGYEQYF
DNA: TGCAGTGCTAGTAGGGGGAACGGGTACGAGCAGTACTTC

D: .
size: .
J: TRBJ1-3
V: TRBV29-1
CDR3: CSVLGDANTIYF
DNA: TGCAGCGTTCTCGGGGATGCAAACACCATATATTTT

D: TRBD1
size: .
J: TRBJ1-4
V: TRBV28
CDR3: CASSFGTDTQF
DNA: TGTGCCAGCAGTTTCGGGACAGATACCCAATTT

D: TRBD1
size: once
J: TRBJ1-1
V: TRBV6-5
CDR3: CAARTGQNTEAFF
DNA: TGTGCCGCCCGGACAGGGCAGAACACTGAAGCTTTCTTT

D: .
size: .
J: TRBJ1-2
V: TRBV27
CDR3: CASSVPGDKNGYTF
DNA: TGTGCCAGCAGTGTACCAGGCGACAAGAATGGCTACACCTTC

D: TRBD2
size: .
J: TRBJ2-1
V: TRBV7-8
CDR3: CASSLGRTSGRSGEQFF
DNA: TGTGCCAGCAGCTTAGGTCGGACTAGCGGGAGATCTGGTGAGCAGTTCTTC

D: TRBD1
size: .
J: TRBJ2-5
V: TRBV13
CDR3: CASSLDRDETQYF
DNA: TGTGCCAGCAGTCTTGACAGGGATGAGACCCAGTACTTC

D: .
size: many
J: TRBJ2-1
V: TRBV25-1
CDR3: CASSELWRGHNEQFF
DNA: TGTGCCAGCAGTGAATTGTGGCGGGGACACAATGAGCAGTTCTTC

D: .
size: .
J: TRBJ1-2
V: TRBV3-1/TRBV3-2
CDR3: CASSQGRGYGYTF
DNA: TGTGCCAGCAGCCAGGGGCGCGGCTATGGCTACACCTTC

D: .
size: .
J: TRBJ1-5
V: TRBV10-1
CDR3: CASYGPRPQHF
DNA: TGCGCCAGCTACGGTCCGCGGCCCCAGCATTTT

D: TRBD2
size: .
J: TRBJ2-7
V: TRBV11-1
CDR3: CASGSSSGTSGEQYF
DNA: TGTGCCAGCGGCTCGTCTAGCGGCACCTCTGGAGAGCAGTACTTC

D: TRBD1
size: .
J: TRBJ2-2
V: TRBV2
CDR3: CASSPGQGANTGELFF
DNA: TGTGCCAGCAGTCCTGGACAGGGCGCGAACACCGGGGAGCTGTTTTTT

D: TRBD2
size: .
J: TRBJ2-7
V: TRBV27
CDR3: CASSFRRDSGIYEQYF
DNA: TGTGCCAGCAGTTTCCGTCGGGATAGCGGGATCTACGAGCAGTACTTC

D: .
size: few
J: TRBJ2-7
V: TRBV2
CDR3: CASGVGLVRDEQYF
DNA: TGTGCCAGCGGGGTGGGACTCGTTAGGGACGAGCAGTACTTC

D: TRBD1
size: .
J: TRBJ2-1
V: TRBV27
CDR3: CASSPGTGLGGNEQFF
DNA: TGTGCCAGCAGTCCTGGGACAGGGTTAGGCGGCAATGAGCAGTTCTTC

D: TRBD1
size: .
J: TRBJ2-2
V: TRBV30
CDR3: CAFDRGSRELFF
DNA: TGTGCCTTTGACAGGGGCTCTCGGGAGCTGTTTTTT

D: TRBD2
size: once
J: TRBJ2-1
V: TRBV11-2
CDR3: CASSFAPGGKRAYNEQFF
DNA: TGTGCCAGCAGCTTTGCGCCGGGGGGGAAAAGGGCCTACAATGAGCAGTTCTTC

D: .
size: .
J: TRBJ1-5
V: TRBV6-9
CDR3: CASSPRWRKYSNQPQHF
DNA: TGTGCCAGCAGCCCAAGGTGGCGGAAATATAGCAATCAGCCCCAGCATTTT

D: TRBD2
size: .
J: TRBJ2-7
V: TRBV27
CDR3: CASTFALAGGHEQYF
DNA: TGTGCCAGCACCTTTGCGCTAGCGGGAGGCCACGAGCAGTACTTC

D: .
size: .
J: TRBJ1-1
V: TRBV6-5
CDR3: CASSVRGVFTEAFF
DNA: TGTGCCAGCAGCGTACGGGGGGTCTTCACTGAAGCTTTCTTT